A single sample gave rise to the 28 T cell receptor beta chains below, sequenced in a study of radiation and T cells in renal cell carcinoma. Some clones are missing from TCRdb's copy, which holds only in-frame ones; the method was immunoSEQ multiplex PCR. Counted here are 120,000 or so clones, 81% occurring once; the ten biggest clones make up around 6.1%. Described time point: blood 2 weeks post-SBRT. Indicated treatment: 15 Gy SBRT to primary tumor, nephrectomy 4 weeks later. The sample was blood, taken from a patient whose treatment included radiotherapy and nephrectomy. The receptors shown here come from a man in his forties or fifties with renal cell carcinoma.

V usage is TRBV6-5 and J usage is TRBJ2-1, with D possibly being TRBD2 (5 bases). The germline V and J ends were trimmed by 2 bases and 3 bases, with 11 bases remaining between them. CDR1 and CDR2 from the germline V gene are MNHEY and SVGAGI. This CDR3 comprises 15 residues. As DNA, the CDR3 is TGTGCCAGCAGTTACGATGCCGGGGACTACAATGAGCAGTTCTTC. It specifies CASSYDAGDYNEQFF.

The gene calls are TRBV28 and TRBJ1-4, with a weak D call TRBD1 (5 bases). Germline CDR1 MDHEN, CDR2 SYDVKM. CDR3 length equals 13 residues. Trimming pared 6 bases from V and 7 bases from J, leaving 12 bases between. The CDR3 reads CASSQAGTEKLFF. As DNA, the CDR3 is TGTGCCAGCAGCCAGGCGGGGACTGAAAAACTGTTTTTT.

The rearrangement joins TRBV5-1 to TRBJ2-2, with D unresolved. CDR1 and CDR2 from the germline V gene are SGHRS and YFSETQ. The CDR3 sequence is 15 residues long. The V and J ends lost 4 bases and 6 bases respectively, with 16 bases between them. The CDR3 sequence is CASSTDPGWAGELFF. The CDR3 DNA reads TGCGCCAGCAGCACGGACCCCGGTTGGGCCGGGGAGCTGTTTTTT.

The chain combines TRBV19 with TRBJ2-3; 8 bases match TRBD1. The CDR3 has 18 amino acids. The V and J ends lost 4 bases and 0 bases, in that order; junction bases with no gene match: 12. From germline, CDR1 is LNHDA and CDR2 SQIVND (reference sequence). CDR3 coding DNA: TGTGCCAGTAGTACCCTAACGATTCGGACAGGGAGCACAGATACGCAGTATTTT. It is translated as CASSTLTIRTGSTDTQYF.

CDR3 sequence: CAISGQPRTEAFF. CDR3 in DNA: TGTGCCATCAGTGGCCAGCCAAGGACTGAAGCTTTCTTT. This chain links TRBV10-3 with TRBJ1-1; D not resolved. The CDR3 runs to 13 residues. V was shortened by 4 bases and J by 5 bases, with 11 bases between the two germline ends. The germline CDR1 and CDR2 sequences are ENHRY and SYGVKD.

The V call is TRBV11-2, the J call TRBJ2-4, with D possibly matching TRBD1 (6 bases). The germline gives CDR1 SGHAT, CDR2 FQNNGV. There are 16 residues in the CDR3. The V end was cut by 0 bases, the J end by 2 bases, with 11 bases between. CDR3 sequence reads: CASSLDRGATKNIQYF. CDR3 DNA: TGTGCCAGCAGCTTAGACAGGGGTGCCACCAAAAACATTCAGTACTTC.

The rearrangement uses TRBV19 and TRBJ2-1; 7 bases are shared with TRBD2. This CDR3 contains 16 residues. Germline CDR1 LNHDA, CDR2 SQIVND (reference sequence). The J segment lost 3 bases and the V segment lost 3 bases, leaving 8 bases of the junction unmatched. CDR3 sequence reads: CASSIGRAGIYNEQFF. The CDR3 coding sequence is TGTGCCAGTAGTATCGGACGAGCGGGAATCTACAATGAGCAGTTCTTC.

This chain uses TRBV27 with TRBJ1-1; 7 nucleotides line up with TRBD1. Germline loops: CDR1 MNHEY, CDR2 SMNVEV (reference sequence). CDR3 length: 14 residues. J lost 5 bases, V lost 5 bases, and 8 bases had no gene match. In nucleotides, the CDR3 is TGTGCCAGCAGTACCCAACAGGGGAAGACTGAAGCTTTCTTT. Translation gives CASSTQQGKTEAFF.

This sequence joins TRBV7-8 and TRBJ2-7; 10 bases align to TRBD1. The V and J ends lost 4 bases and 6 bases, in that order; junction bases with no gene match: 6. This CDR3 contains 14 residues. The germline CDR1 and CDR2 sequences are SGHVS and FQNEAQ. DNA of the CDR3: TGTGCCAGCAGCTGGGACAGGGGATTCTTCGAGCAGTACTTC. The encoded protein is CASSWDRGFFEQYF.

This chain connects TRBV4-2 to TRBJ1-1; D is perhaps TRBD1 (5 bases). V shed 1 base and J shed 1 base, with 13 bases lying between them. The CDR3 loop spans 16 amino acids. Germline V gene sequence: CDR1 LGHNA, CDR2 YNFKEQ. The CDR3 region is CASSQGAWGGNTEAFF. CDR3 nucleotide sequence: TGTGCCAGCAGCCAAGGTGCTTGGGGCGGGAACACTGAAGCTTTCTTT.

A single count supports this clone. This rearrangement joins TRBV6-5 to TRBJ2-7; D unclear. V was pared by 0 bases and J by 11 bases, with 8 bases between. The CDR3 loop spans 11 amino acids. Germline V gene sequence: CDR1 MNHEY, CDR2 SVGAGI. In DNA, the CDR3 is TGTGCCAGCAGTTACTCGGATAGGGAGTACTTC. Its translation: CASSYSDREYF.

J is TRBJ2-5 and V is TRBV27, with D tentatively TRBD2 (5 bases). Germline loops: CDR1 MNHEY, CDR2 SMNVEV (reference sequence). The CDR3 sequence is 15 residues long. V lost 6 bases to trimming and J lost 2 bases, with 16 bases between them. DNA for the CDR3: TGTGCCAGCAGCGCGCTAGGTGGAGGACAAGAGACCCAGTACTTC. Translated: CASSALGGGQETQYF.

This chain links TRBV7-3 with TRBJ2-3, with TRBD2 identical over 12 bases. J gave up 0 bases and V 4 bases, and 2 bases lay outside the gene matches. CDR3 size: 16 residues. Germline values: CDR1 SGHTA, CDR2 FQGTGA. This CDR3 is CASSSGLAGSTDTQYF. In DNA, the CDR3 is TGTGCCAGCAGCTCCGGACTAGCGGGGAGCACAGATACGCAGTATTTT.

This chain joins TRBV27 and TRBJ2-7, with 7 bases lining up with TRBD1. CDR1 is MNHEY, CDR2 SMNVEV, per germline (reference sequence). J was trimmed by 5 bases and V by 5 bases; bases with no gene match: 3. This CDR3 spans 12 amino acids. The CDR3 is CASSRGHDEQYF. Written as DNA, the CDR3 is TGTGCCAGCAGTAGGGGGCACGACGAGCAGTACTTC.

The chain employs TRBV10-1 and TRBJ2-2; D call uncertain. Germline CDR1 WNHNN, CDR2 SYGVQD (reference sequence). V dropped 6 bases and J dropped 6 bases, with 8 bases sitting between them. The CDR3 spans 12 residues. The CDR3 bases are TGCGCCAGCAGGTCGGACGCCGGGGAGCTGTTTTTT. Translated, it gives CASRSDAGELFF.

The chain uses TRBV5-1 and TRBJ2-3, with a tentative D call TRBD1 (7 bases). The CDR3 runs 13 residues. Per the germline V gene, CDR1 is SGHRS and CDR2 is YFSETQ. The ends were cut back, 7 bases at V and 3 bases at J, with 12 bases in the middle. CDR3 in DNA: TGCGCCAGCTCCAGGGGGGTTACAGATACGCAGTATTTT. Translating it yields CASSRGVTDTQYF.

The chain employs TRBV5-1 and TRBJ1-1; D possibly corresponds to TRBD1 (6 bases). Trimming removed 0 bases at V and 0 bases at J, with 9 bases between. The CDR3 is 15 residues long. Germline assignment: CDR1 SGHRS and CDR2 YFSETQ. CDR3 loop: CASSLDRAMNTEAFF. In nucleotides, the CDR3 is TGCGCCAGCAGCTTGGACAGGGCCATGAACACTGAAGCTTTCTTT.

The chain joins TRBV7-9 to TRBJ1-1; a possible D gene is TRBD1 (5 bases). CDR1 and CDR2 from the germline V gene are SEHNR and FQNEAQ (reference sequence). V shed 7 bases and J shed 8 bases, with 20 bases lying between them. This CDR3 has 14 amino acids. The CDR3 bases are TGTGCCAGCATTCTGACCGGGCAGGGTTCGGAAGCTTTCTTT. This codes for CASILTGQGSEAFF.

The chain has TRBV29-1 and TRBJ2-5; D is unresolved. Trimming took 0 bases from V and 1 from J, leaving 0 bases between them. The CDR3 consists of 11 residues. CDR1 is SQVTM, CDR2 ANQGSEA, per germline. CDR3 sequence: CSVEDQETQYF. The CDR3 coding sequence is TGCAGCGTTGAAGACCAAGAGACCCAGTACTTC. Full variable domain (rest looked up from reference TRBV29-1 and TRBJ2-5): SAVISQKPSRDICQRGTSLTIQCQVDSQVTMMFWYRQQPGQSLTLIATANQGSEATYESGFVIDKFPISRPNLTFSTLTVSNMSPEDSSIYLCSVEDQETQYFGPGTRLLVL.

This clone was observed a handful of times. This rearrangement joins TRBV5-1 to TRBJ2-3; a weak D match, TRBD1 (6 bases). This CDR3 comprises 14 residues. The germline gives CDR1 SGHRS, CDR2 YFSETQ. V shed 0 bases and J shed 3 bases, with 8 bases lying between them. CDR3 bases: TGCGCCAGCAGCTTGGGGACAGAGACAGATACGCAGTATTTT. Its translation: CASSLGTETDTQYF.

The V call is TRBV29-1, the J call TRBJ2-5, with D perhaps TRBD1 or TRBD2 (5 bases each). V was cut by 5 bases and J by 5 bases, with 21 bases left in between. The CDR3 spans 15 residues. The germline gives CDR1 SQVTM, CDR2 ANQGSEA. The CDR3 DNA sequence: TGCAGCGTTACACCTCCGGGACCCATCGGGGAGACCCAGTACTTC. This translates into CSVTPPGPIGETQYF.

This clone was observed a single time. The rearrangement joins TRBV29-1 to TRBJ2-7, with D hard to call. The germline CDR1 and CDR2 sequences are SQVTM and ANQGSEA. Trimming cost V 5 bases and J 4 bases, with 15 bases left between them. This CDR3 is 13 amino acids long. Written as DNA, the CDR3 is TGCAGCGTTAGGGTCAGGCCAGAGTACGAGCAGTACTTC. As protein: CSVRVRPEYEQYF.

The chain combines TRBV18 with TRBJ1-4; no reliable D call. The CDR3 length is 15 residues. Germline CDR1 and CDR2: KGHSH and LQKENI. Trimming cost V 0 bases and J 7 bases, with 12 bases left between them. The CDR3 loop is CASSPPNPGVEKLFF. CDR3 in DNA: TGTGCCAGCTCACCACCGAACCCCGGGGTTGAAAAACTGTTTTTT.

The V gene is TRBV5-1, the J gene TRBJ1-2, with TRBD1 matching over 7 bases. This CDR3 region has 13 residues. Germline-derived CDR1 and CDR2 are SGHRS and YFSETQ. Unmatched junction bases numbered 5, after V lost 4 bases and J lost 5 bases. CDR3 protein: CASSPGQPYGYTF. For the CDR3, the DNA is TGCGCCAGCAGCCCGGGACAGCCATATGGCTACACCTTC.

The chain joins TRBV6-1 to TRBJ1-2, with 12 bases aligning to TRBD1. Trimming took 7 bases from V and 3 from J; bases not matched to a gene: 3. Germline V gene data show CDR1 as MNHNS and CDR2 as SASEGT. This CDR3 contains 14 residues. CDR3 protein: CASTGTGGHYGYTF. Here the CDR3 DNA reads TGTGCCAGCACCGGGACAGGGGGCCACTATGGCTACACCTTC.

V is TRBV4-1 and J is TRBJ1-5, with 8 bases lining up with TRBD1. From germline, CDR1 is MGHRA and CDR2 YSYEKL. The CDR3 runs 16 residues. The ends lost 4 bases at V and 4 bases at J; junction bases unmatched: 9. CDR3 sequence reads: CASSRQTGGQNQPQHF. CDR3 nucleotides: TGCGCCAGCAGCCGACAAACAGGGGGTCAGAATCAGCCCCAGCATTTT.

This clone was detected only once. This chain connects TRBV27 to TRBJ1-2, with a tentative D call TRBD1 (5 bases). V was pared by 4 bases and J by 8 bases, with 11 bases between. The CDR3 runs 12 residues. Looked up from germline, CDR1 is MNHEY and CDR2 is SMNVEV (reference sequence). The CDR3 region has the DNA TGTGCCAGCAGTTCCCAGGGCTTGGGCTACACCTTC. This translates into CASSSQGLGYTF.

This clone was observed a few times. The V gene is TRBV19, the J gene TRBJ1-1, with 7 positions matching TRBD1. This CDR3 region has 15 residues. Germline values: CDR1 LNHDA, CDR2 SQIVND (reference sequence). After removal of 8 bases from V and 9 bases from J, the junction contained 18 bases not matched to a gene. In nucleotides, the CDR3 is TGTGCCAGTCTAAGGAGGGGGCTAGGGTTGGCGCAAGCTTTCTTT. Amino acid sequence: CASLRRGLGLAQAFF.